Each of the 30 T cell receptor beta chains below was sequenced from the same sample in a study of chemoradiotherapy in HPV16-positive cancers (dated by TCRdb to the early 2020s). The library was built by means of the immunoSEQ multiplex PCR assay. TCRdb stores this immuneACCESS table with in-frame sequences only. Part of the clones is absent; in the studies checked, under half of the shortfall reflects unresolved V genes, and no reason is known for the rest. The sample table contains 25,000 to 35,000 clones; only one count was recorded for approximately 88% of them. The top ten hold approximately 5% of the sample. The specimen was blood, collected from a patient who underwent chemoradiotherapy. These receptors came from a human donor with HPV-associated anogenital cancer.

The rearrangement links TRBV4-1 to TRBJ2-7; 8 bases agree with TRBD1. The CDR3 runs 16 residues. Trimming removed 1 base from V and 4 bases from J; junction bases left unmatched: 9. The V gene's germline CDR1 is MGHRA and CDR2 YSYEKL. The CDR3 DNA is TGCGCCAGCAGCCAAGTTCAGGGGGCTACTTTGTACGAGCAGTACTTC. Residues: CASSQVQGATLYEQYF.

Only one count was recorded for this clone. This sequence joins TRBV7-8 and TRBJ2-3; TRBD2 matches 8 bases. Per germline, CDR1 SGHVS and CDR2 FQNEAQ. The CDR3 extends over 16 amino acids. J lost 8 bases, V lost 8 bases, and 18 bases had no gene match. CDR3 DNA sequence: TGTGCCAGCTCGGCCCCGGTGGCTAGCGGGTCAGGTACGCAGTATTTT. Translating gives CASSAPVASGSGTQYF.

The chain has TRBV20-1 and TRBJ1-1, with D unclear. The CDR3 has 11 residues. The germline V gene encodes CDR1 DFQATT and CDR2 SNEGSKA (reference sequence). The V end lost 3 bases, the J end lost 5 bases, and 7 bases lay between the germline ends. CDR3 sequence: CSARRDTEAFF. CDR3 bases: TGCAGTGCTAGGCGGGATACTGAAGCTTTCTTT.

V and J are TRBV5-1 and TRBJ2-3; D is unresolved. Per the germline V gene, CDR1 is SGHRS and CDR2 is YFSETQ. This CDR3 is built from 12 residues. Trimming cost V 2 bases and J 2 bases, with 3 bases left between them. CDR3 sequence reads: CASSLNTDTQYF. CDR3 nucleotide sequence: TGCGCCAGCAGCTTAAACACAGATACGCAGTATTTT.

V gene TRBV6-5 combines with J gene TRBJ2-7; 9 bases map to TRBD2. This CDR3 has 16 residues. Germline V gene lookup returns CDR1 MNHEY and CDR2 SVGAGI. The ends lost 0 bases at V and 2 bases at J; junction bases unmatched: 5. The CDR3 region has the DNA TGTGCCAGCAGTTACTCGGCTAGCGGGGCCCCCTACGAGCAGTACTTC. Its protein product is CASSYSASGAPYEQYF.

The rearrangement links TRBV11-2 to TRBJ1-1; 7 bases line up with TRBD1. The J segment lost 0 bases and the V segment lost 5 bases, leaving 6 bases of the junction unmatched. Per germline, CDR1 SGHAT and CDR2 FQNNGV. The CDR3 runs 15 residues. CDR3 residues: CASSARTGLNTEAFF. Written as DNA, the CDR3 is TGTGCCAGCAGCGCCCGGACAGGACTGAACACTGAAGCTTTCTTT.

The chain joins TRBV7-9 to TRBJ2-6; D is tentatively TRBD1 or TRBD2 (5 bases each). From germline, CDR1 is SEHNR and CDR2 FQNEAQ (reference sequence). This CDR3 is built from 19 residues. V dropped 5 bases and J dropped 0 bases, with 20 bases sitting between them. In DNA, the CDR3 is TGTGCCAGCAGCCCTGCCTACCGGGACGCATCCTCTGGGGCCAACGTCCTGACTTTC. Protein sequence: CASSPAYRDASSGANVLTF. The variable domain in full, with the rest retrieved from reference TRBV7-9 and TRBJ2-6, is DTGVSQNPRHKITKRGQNVTFRCDPISEHNRLYWYRQTLGQGPEFLTYFQNEAQLEKSRLLSDRFSAERPKGSFSTLEIQRTEQGDSAMYLCASSPAYRDASSGANVLTFGAGSRLTVL.

This chain uses TRBV25-1 with TRBJ1-2; D uncertain. Germline loops: CDR1 MGHDK, CDR2 SYGVNS. The CDR3 is made up of 16 amino acids. V was pared by 0 bases and J by 8 bases, with 19 bases between. The CDR3 region is CASSEYFSVVTSGYTF. CDR3 DNA sequence: TGTGCCAGCAGTGAATATTTTTCGGTAGTGACGAGCGGCTACACCTTC.

The chain uses TRBV7-3 and TRBJ2-2; D is possibly TRBD1 (6 bases). The CDR3 runs 15 residues. Trimming cost V 2 bases and J 5 bases, with 12 bases left between them. Germline V gives CDR1 SGHTA, CDR2 FQGTGA. CDR3 protein: CASSLVPGDTGELFF. The DNA for the CDR3 is TGTGCCAGCAGCTTAGTGCCAGGGGATACCGGGGAGCTGTTTTTT.

The J gene is TRBJ2-2, the V gene TRBV4-2, with 7 bases aligning to TRBD1. V lost 4 bases and J lost 2; bases outside the gene matches: 4. CDR1 and CDR2 (germline): LGHNA, YNFKEQ. The CDR3 runs to 15 residues. The chain's CDR3 is CASSRGQFNTGELFF. The CDR3 DNA sequence: TGTGCCAGCAGCCGGGGACAGTTCAACACCGGGGAGCTGTTTTTT.

This chain uses TRBV28 with TRBJ2-3, with 10 bases fitting TRBD2. The CDR3 sequence is 18 residues long. The germline gives CDR1 MDHEN, CDR2 SYDVKM. Losses at the gene ends were 4 bases for V and 2 bases for J; bases not matched to a gene: 12. CDR3 bases: TGTGCCAGCAGTTCATCCTACAGTCTAGCGGGAGACACAGATACGCAGTATTTT. It specifies CASSSSYSLAGDTDTQYF.

The chain has TRBV4-1 and TRBJ1-2; 10 bases agree with TRBD1. V trimming: 4 bases; J trimming: 3 bases; junction bases outside the gene matches: 5. Germline CDR1 and CDR2: MGHRA and YSYEKL. This CDR3 is 15 amino acids long. The CDR3 loop is CASSPPDRGDYGYTF. The DNA for the CDR3 is TGCGCCAGCAGCCCCCCGGACAGGGGGGACTATGGCTACACCTTC.

This chain joins TRBV28 and TRBJ1-1; D perhaps matches TRBD1 (6 bases). Trimming took 7 bases from V and 5 from J, leaving 14 bases between them. Germline V gene lookup returns CDR1 MDHEN and CDR2 SYDVKM. The CDR3 contains 13 residues. This CDR3 is CASIGGAWTEAFF. The CDR3 DNA reads as TGTGCCAGCATTGGGGGGGCATGGACTGAAGCTTTCTTT.

The genes are TRBV7-3 and TRBJ1-2, with 7 bases lining up with TRBD1. Losses at the gene ends were 4 bases for V and 7 bases for J; bases not matched to a gene: 6. The CDR3 has 13 residues. In germline, CDR1 is SGHTA, CDR2 FQGTGA. The CDR3 coding sequence is TGTGCCAGCAGCTCGGGACAGCACGCTGGCTACACCTTC. It is translated as CASSSGQHAGYTF.

This clone was seen a single time. The rearrangement uses TRBV10-1 and TRBJ2-1, with 11 bases lining up with TRBD2. Trimming took 0 bases from V and 11 from J; bases not matched to a gene: 6. Looked up from germline, CDR1 is WNHNN and CDR2 is SYGVQD (reference sequence). The CDR3 extends over 15 amino acids. CDR3 region: CASSESRLAGHKQFF. The CDR3 DNA is TGCGCCAGCAGTGAGTCGAGACTAGCGGGGCACAAGCAGTTCTTC.

This CDR3 is CASRGLGVYNEQFF. Here the CDR3 DNA reads TGTGCCAGCAGAGGCCTGGGGGTTTACAATGAGCAGTTCTTC. This chain connects TRBV2 to TRBJ2-1, with D perhaps being TRBD1 or TRBD2 (5 bases each). The CDR3 is made up of 14 amino acids. Germline V gene lookup returns CDR1 SNHLY and CDR2 FYNNEI. Deletions cut 6 bases from V and 4 bases from J, with 13 bases between.

The CDR3 sequence is CASSLSSGLDTQYF. DNA of the CDR3: TGTGCCAGCAGCTTATCCTCAGGGTTAGATACGCAGTATTTT. The chain links TRBV5-6 to TRBJ2-3, with D possibly TRBD1 on 5 matching bases. With 2 bases removed from V and 5 bases from J, the gap between germline ends came to 12 bases. Germline V CDR1 and CDR2: SGHDT, YYEEEE. The CDR3 consists of 14 residues.

This chain joins TRBV19 and TRBJ1-1; the match to TRBD1 covers 8 bases. Losses at the gene ends were 5 bases for V and 6 bases for J; bases not matched to a gene: 17. CDR1 is LNHDA, CDR2 SQIVND, per germline (reference sequence). The CDR3 contains 17 residues. In DNA, the CDR3 is TGTGCCAGTAGTGACAGGGGTTCGCATGGTATGAGAGCTGAAGCTTTCTTT. Translation: CASSDRGSHGMRAEAFF.

The rearrangement uses TRBV27 and TRBJ2-2; 10 bases line up with TRBD2. V was clipped by 5 bases and J by 6 bases; unmatched bases: 9. CDR1 and CDR2 (germline): MNHEY, SMNVEV (reference sequence). CDR3 length: 16 amino acids. In nucleotides, the CDR3 is TGTGCCAGCAGTCTGACTAGCGGGCCCTTACCCGGGGAGCTGTTTTTT. This codes for CASSLTSGPLPGELFF.

The gene calls are TRBV19 and TRBJ1-5; 8 bases line up with TRBD1. The CDR3 has 16 residues. V was clipped by 10 bases and J by 1 base; unmatched bases: 12. Germline CDR1 reads LNHDA; CDR2 reads SQIVND (reference sequence). The CDR3, as DNA: TGTGCCACTAGAGAGGGGGACAGGATCAGCAATCAGCCCCAGCATTTT. This encodes CATREGDRISNQPQHF.

The V call is TRBV5-1, the J call TRBJ1-4; possible D gene TRBD1, 5 bases. CDR3 length equals 16 residues. Trimming shortened V by 0 bases and J by 5 bases, and 14 bases separated the two germline ends. The V gene's germline CDR1 is SGHRS and CDR2 YFSETQ. The CDR3 is CASSLAPQGTNEKLFF. Written as DNA, the CDR3 is TGCGCCAGCAGCTTGGCCCCTCAGGGAACAAATGAAAAACTGTTTTTT.

The chain carries TRBV6-6 and TRBJ2-3; D unclear. V was cut by 5 bases and J by 4 bases, with 7 bases left in between. CDR1 and CDR2 from the germline V gene are MNHNY and SVGAGI (reference sequence). The CDR3 loop spans 12 amino acids. CDR3 sequence reads: CASSPLSDTQYF. The CDR3 nucleotides read TGTGCCAGCAGTCCCCTCTCAGATACGCAGTATTTT.

V usage is TRBV18 and J usage is TRBJ1-1; TRBD1 matches at 8 bases. V dropped 6 bases and J dropped 1; count of bases not matched to a gene: 4. This CDR3 region has 14 residues. Per germline, CDR1 KGHSH and CDR2 LQKENI. For the CDR3, the DNA is TGTGCCAGCTCGTACGGACAGGGGAACACTGAAGCTTTCTTT. Protein product: CASSYGQGNTEAFF.

This chain joins TRBV7-9 and TRBJ1-1, with 9 bases matching TRBD1. This CDR3 spans 17 amino acids. V lost 5 bases, J lost 8 bases, and 18 bases stayed unmatched. The V gene's germline CDR1 is SEHNR and CDR2 FQNEAQ (reference sequence). Written as DNA, the CDR3 is TGTGCCAGCAGCACGGGGACAGGGAAGAGGAAGGATGGGGAAGCTTTCTTT. This codes for CASSTGTGKRKDGEAFF.

The count of this clone is one. The V call is TRBV1, the J call TRBJ2-2; the D segment call TRBD1 is taken from the table without a DNA check. TRBV1 is a listed pseudogene. The CDR3 totals 16 residues. CDR3 bases: TGCACCAGCAGCCAAGACAGGACAGGGGCGGCCGGGGAGCTGTTTTTT. It codes for CTSSQDRTGAAGELFF.

The table lists this clone with a count of one. The V and J genes are TRBV7-9 and TRBJ1-2; TRBD1 matches at 8 bases. This CDR3 has 16 residues. Germline trimming cut 1 base from V and 8 bases from J; bases unmatched to any gene: 12. CDR1 is SEHNR and CDR2 is FQNEAQ in the germline V gene (reference sequence). The CDR3 DNA reads TGTGCCAGCAGCTTAGAGACCGGGACAGGCCGAGGAGGCTACACCTTC. It specifies CASSLETGTGRGGYTF.

The chain has TRBV11-2 and TRBJ2-1; a possible D gene is TRBD1 (6 bases). CDR3 length: 14 residues. Germline loops: CDR1 SGHAT, CDR2 FQNNGV. V dropped 3 bases and J dropped 6 bases, with 12 bases sitting between them. The CDR3 spells CASSFAGVSNEQFF. CDR3 DNA: TGTGCCAGCAGCTTTGCAGGGGTGAGCAATGAGCAGTTCTTC.

This clone occurred once. The V call is TRBV5-6, the J call TRBJ1-1; D call uncertain. Germline-derived CDR1 and CDR2 are SGHDT and YYEEEE. The CDR3 contains 12 residues. Trimming took 2 bases from V and 7 from J, leaving 9 bases between them. Here the CDR3 DNA reads TGTGCCAGCAGCTTTGGTGTGGGTGAAGCTTTCTTT. Encoded protein: CASSFGVGEAFF.

The rearrangement joins TRBV5-6 to TRBJ1-2; 7 bases agree with TRBD1. The length of the CDR3 is 14 residues. Trimming removed 2 bases from V and 4 bases from J; junction bases left unmatched: 5. Germline V CDR1 and CDR2: SGHDT, YYEEEE. The CDR3 region is CASSFENRGYGYTF. CDR3 DNA sequence: TGTGCCAGCAGCTTTGAAAACAGGGGCTATGGCTACACCTTC.

The chain employs TRBV5-1 and TRBJ2-3, with a tentative D call TRBD1 (6 bases). The CDR3 contains 12 residues. Germline lookup yields CDR1 SGHRS and CDR2 YFSETQ. Deletions cut 4 bases from V and 6 bases from J, with 9 bases between. As DNA, the CDR3 is TGCGCCAGCAGCAGGACAGACGATACGCAGTATTTT. It encodes CASSRTDDTQYF.